Below, 32 T cell receptor beta chains from the same sample are listed, as sequenced in a study of human T cells and chemical hapten exposure. Time point specified: patch test 1, 2 weeks after DPC sensitization. Treatment here: therapeutic diphenylcyclopropenone sensitization with weekly scalp DPC. MiXCR was run by TCRdb on the RACE reads, yielding one entry per CDR3 protein. This sample yields roughly 72,000 distinct CDR3 sequences, of which under 13% are seen a single time; 1.4% belongs to the top ten. The sample consisted of whole blood, taken in connection with sensitization to the hapten diphenylcyclopropenone (DPC). These receptors all come from a woman aged 45-65 years with alopecia areata. Some clones in this sample may be carry-over from other donors' samples.

There are many counts of this clonotype. The genes are TRBV6-1 and TRBJ1-5, with TRBD1 as a possible D gene (5 bases). V was cut by 7 bases and J by 4 bases, with 17 bases left in between. CDR1 is MNHNS and CDR2 is SASEGT in the germline V gene. The CDR3 is 15 amino acids. The CDR3 coding sequence is TGTGCCAGCAAAAGCGGTACAGGTCCAAATCAGCCCCAGCATTTT. Amino acid sequence: CASKSGTGPNQPQHF.

A few counts support this clonotype. V usage is TRBV7-3 and J usage is TRBJ2-2; possible D gene TRBD1, 6 bases. The CDR3 runs to 12 residues. Germline values: CDR1 SGHTA, CDR2 FQGTGA. The V end was cut by 6 bases, the J end by 7 bases, with 9 bases between. This CDR3 reads CASRKGGGELFF. The CDR3 nucleotides are TGTGCCAGCAGAAAAGGGGGCGGGGAGCTGTTTTTT.

This clonotype showed up many times. The V call is TRBV11-2, the J call TRBJ1-1, with no clear D. The CDR3 runs to 15 residues. Germline CDR1 reads SGHAT; CDR2 reads FQNNGV. Trimming took off 5 bases at V and 4 bases at J, with 17 bases between the two ends. Written as DNA, the CDR3 is TGTGCCAGCAGCCGACCGGGGAATAGAGGCACTGAAGCTTTCTTT. Translated, it gives CASSRPGNRGTEAFF.

This clonotype was found many times. V usage is TRBV5-1 and J usage is TRBJ2-1; D unresolved. V was shortened by 0 bases and J by 5 bases, with 6 bases between the two germline ends. Germline values: CDR1 SGHRS, CDR2 YFSETQ. The CDR3 contains 13 residues. The CDR3 protein is CASSLATNNEQFF. The CDR3 DNA sequence: TGCGCCAGCAGCTTGGCCACCAACAATGAGCAGTTCTTC.

The J gene is TRBJ2-1, the V gene TRBV7-6; D call uncertain. CDR3 length: 13 amino acids. The V end lost 0 bases, the J end lost 5 bases, and 5 bases lay between the germline ends. Germline V gene sequence: CDR1 SGHVS, CDR2 FNYEAQ. The CDR3 nucleotides are TGTGCCAGCAGCTTAGCGTGGAACAATGAGCAGTTCTTC. Translated: CASSLAWNNEQFF.

This clonotype was counted only a few times. The gene calls are TRBV14 and TRBJ2-1, with D uncertain. The V and J ends lost 1 base and 6 bases respectively, with 7 bases between them. The V gene's germline CDR1 is SGHDN and CDR2 FVKESK. This CDR3 is 13 amino acids long. In DNA, the CDR3 is TGTGCCAGCAGCCAAGTGGTTGGCAATGAGCAGTTCTTC. Protein product: CASSQVVGNEQFF.

This chain joins TRBV4-2 and TRBJ2-7; 7 bases align to TRBD1. Losses at the gene ends were 0 bases for V and 0 bases for J; bases not matched to a gene: 8. CDR1 and CDR2 from the germline V gene are LGHNA and YNFKEQ. The CDR3 contains 17 residues. CDR3 nucleotide sequence: TGTGCCAGCAGCCAAGATACAGGGGCGATAAGCTCCTACGAGCAGTACTTC. It specifies CASSQDTGAISSYEQYF.

The rearrangement joins TRBV3-1 to TRBJ2-7; D is ambiguous. Trimming removed 4 bases at V and 3 bases at J, with 13 bases between. The V gene's germline CDR1 is LGHDT and CDR2 YNNKEL (reference sequence). The CDR3 has 14 residues. DNA for the CDR3: TGTGCCAGCAGCCGAGAGTTAATCGGCTACGAGCAGTACTTC. Its protein product is CASSRELIGYEQYF.

This clonotype was picked up a small number of times. The CDR3 bases are TGTGCCAGCAGTTACGTAATAGCGAAGACAGATACGCAGTATTTT. Translated, it gives CASSYVIAKTDTQYF. The rearrangement joins TRBV6-2 or TRBV6-3 to TRBJ2-3; TRBD2 might be the D (5 bases). The CDR3 contains 15 residues. Trimming pared 2 bases from V and 3 bases from J, leaving 12 bases between. Per the germline V gene, CDR1 is MNHEY and CDR2 is SVGEGT.

Many counts were recorded for this clonotype. This chain links TRBV6-6 with TRBJ1-4; a weak D match, TRBD1 (5 bases). V was pared by 0 bases and J by 7 bases, with 15 bases between. Germline V gene data show CDR1 as MNHNY and CDR2 as SVGAGI (reference sequence). The CDR3 has 16 residues. In nucleotides, the CDR3 is TGTGCCAGCAGTTACTCCCTGGGACGGATAGGTGAAAAACTGTTTTTT. This sequence encodes CASSYSLGRIGEKLFF.

This clonotype turned up a few times. This chain connects TRBV20-1 to TRBJ2-1; D assignment may be TRBD1 or TRBD2 (5 bases each). The V end was cut by 3 bases, the J end by 9 bases, with 15 bases between. The germline CDR1 and CDR2 sequences are DFQATT and SNEGSKA (reference sequence). The CDR3 spans 13 residues. The CDR3 reads CSASVIPGPEQFF. CDR3 bases: TGCAGTGCTAGTGTGATCCCGGGGCCTGAGCAGTTCTTC.

This clonotype has ten or more counts. The genes are TRBV28 and TRBJ1-5; 11 bases fit TRBD1. The V segment lost 2 bases and the J segment 0 bases; nucleotides outside the gene matches: 3. CDR1 is MDHEN and CDR2 is SYDVKM in the germline V gene. The CDR3 is 17 amino acids. This CDR3 reads CASSLRGQGVSNQPQHF. DNA for the CDR3: TGTGCCAGCAGTTTACGGGGACAGGGGGTTAGCAATCAGCCCCAGCATTTT. The full variable domain, rest sourced from reference TRBV28 and TRBJ1-5, is DVKVTQSSRYLVKRTGEKVFLECVQDMDHENMFWYRQDPGLGLRLIYFSYDVKMKEKGDIPEGYSVSREKKERFSLILESASTNQTSMYLCASSLRGQGVSNQPQHFGDGTRLSIL.

This clonotype was seen ten or more times. The rearrangement uses TRBV6-5 and TRBJ2-7, with TRBD1 identical over 9 bases. The CDR3 totals 12 residues. V was clipped by 7 bases and J by 4 bases; unmatched bases: 2. Germline CDR1 and CDR2: MNHEY and SVGAGI. The CDR3 spells CASNGQGYEQYF. For the CDR3, the DNA is TGTGCCAGCAATGGACAGGGGTACGAGCAGTACTTC.

V usage is TRBV5-1 and J usage is TRBJ2-3; D remains unclear. V was pared by 4 bases and J by 2 bases, with 14 bases between. The CDR3 length is 15 residues. Germline V CDR1 and CDR2: SGHRS, YFSETQ. CDR3 nucleotide sequence: TGCGCCAGCAGCGTGGACGGCAGGCTCACAGATACGCAGTATTTT. It translates to CASSVDGRLTDTQYF.

The chain carries TRBV25-1 and TRBJ1-4; 9 bases agree with TRBD1. CDR3 size: 15 residues. The ends lost 4 bases at V and 4 bases at J; junction bases unmatched: 4. CDR1 and CDR2 from the germline V gene are MGHDK and SYGVNS. Here the CDR3 DNA reads TGTGCCAGCAGTGGACAGGGGGGGCTTAATGAAAAACTGTTTTTT. Its protein is CASSGQGGLNEKLFF.

This clonotype has a handful of counts. This chain links TRBV7-8 with TRBJ1-5, with 7 bases matching TRBD1. The germline CDR1 and CDR2 sequences are SGHVS and FQNEAQ. The CDR3 is 19 amino acids. The V gene end was trimmed by 5 bases and the J gene end by 4 bases; junction bases not matched to a gene: 20. CDR3 region: CASSDRDSWPVIVNQPQHF. The CDR3 DNA follows: TGTGCCAGCAGCGATCGGGACAGCTGGCCGGTAATCGTTAATCAGCCCCAGCATTTT.

This clonotype was picked up a small number of times. Without the conserved terminal phenylalanine or tryptophan, this CDR3 likely stems from a read error. The chain is built from TRBV20-1 and TRBJ2-7, with 10 positions matching TRBD1. J was trimmed by 4 bases and V by 8 bases; bases with no gene match: 8. There are 13 residues in the CDR3. Germline values: CDR1 DFQATT, CDR2 SNEGSKA (reference sequence). The CDR3 coding sequence is TGCAGTCCTCTCGGGGACAGGGGTTACGAGCAGTACTTA. Its protein product is CSPLGDRGYEQYL.

This clonotype has at least ten counts. A read error may produce the germline difference seen at one junction end. The chain recombines TRBV11-2 with TRBJ1-1; D gene unclear. CDR1 and CDR2 from the germline V gene are SGHAT and FQNNGV. The CDR3 covers 11 residues. The CDR3 protein is CASSFRGEEVF. CDR3 DNA: TGTGCCAGCAGCTTCCGGGGAGAAGAGGTCTTT.

This clonotype was recorded at least ten times. The chain links TRBV12-3 or TRBV12-4 to TRBJ1-5; 11 bases fit TRBD1. Trimming removed 6 bases from V and 6 bases from J; junction bases left unmatched: 7. This CDR3 contains 15 residues. CDR3: CASRPGQGAGQPQHF. The CDR3 DNA follows: TGTGCCAGCAGACCCGGACAGGGGGCAGGTCAGCCCCAGCATTTT.

This clonotype was recorded a few times. The chain recombines TRBV5-1 with TRBJ2-5, with 9 bases that match TRBD2. Per germline, CDR1 SGHRS and CDR2 YFSETQ. The junction had 12 bases not matched to a gene; V was cut back by 4 bases and J by 5 bases. This CDR3 region has 16 residues. CDR3 DNA sequence: TGCGCCAGCAGCAACCCCGGCGGGAGGGCCGGGGAGACCCAGTACTTC. It yields the protein CASSNPGGRAGETQYF.

The rearrangement joins TRBV12-5 to TRBJ2-1; TRBD2 is a possible D gene (6 bases). V was pared by 7 bases and J by 5 bases, with 12 bases between. Per the germline V gene, CDR1 is LGHNT and CDR2 is FRNRAP. CDR3 length: 13 amino acids. For the CDR3, the DNA is TGTGCTAGTGTACCCGGGAGCGACAATGAGCAGTTCTTC. As protein: CASVPGSDNEQFF.

This clonotype was seen ten or more times. The V and J genes are TRBV7-3 and TRBJ2-3; maybe TRBD2 (6 bases). The V end was cut by 5 bases, the J end by 1 base, with 19 bases between. The length of the CDR3 is 17 residues. Germline CDR1 and CDR2: SGHTA and FQGTGA. The CDR3, as DNA: TGTGCCAGCAGCCCTAAGAGGACTACCCCAGGCACAGATACGCAGTATTTT. Translation gives CASSPKRTTPGTDTQYF.

The chain uses TRBV29-1 and TRBJ2-5; D may match TRBD1 or TRBD2 (5 bases each). The CDR3 has 14 residues. CDR1 is SQVTM, CDR2 ANQGSEA, per germline. Trimming stripped 3 bases from V and 7 bases from J, with 18 bases between. The DNA of the CDR3 is TGCAGCGTTGATGGGACCACACTCAAGAGGACCCAGTACTTC. It is translated as CSVDGTTLKRTQYF.

The V and J genes are TRBV6-6 and TRBJ2-7; D not resolved. The CDR3 length is 13 residues. Germline values: CDR1 MNHNY, CDR2 SVGAGI (reference sequence). Trimming stripped 2 bases from V and 0 bases from J, with 5 bases between. In DNA, the CDR3 is TGTGCCAGCAGTTACAGCCTCTCCTACGAGCAGTACTTC. Its translation: CASSYSLSYEQYF.

The rearrangement joins TRBV7-6 to TRBJ2-5; 9 positions match TRBD2. The CDR3 covers 16 residues. The trim removed 1 base at V and 5 bases at J, leaving 8 bases unmatched. CDR1 SGHVS and CDR2 FNYEAQ come from the germline V gene. The CDR3 sequence is CASSLGLAGTRETQYF. The DNA for the CDR3 is TGTGCCAGCAGCTTAGGGCTAGCGGGAACACGCGAGACCCAGTACTTC.

This clonotype was observed at least ten times. The chain has TRBV11-2 and TRBJ2-3; D is ambiguous. The CDR3 spans 14 residues. Germline CDR1 is SGHAT and CDR2 is FQNNGV. With 0 bases removed from V and 6 bases from J, the gap between germline ends came to 10 bases. The DNA of the CDR3 is TGTGCCAGCAGCTTAGATCGAAACCCGGATACGCAGTATTTT. This gives the protein CASSLDRNPDTQYF.

The chain combines TRBV5-5 with TRBJ2-1, with 7 bases lining up with TRBD1. Trimming took 3 bases from V and 8 from J; bases not matched to a gene: 14. Germline loops: CDR1 SGHKS, CDR2 YYEKEE (reference sequence). The CDR3 extends over 16 amino acids. For the CDR3, the DNA is TGTGCCAGCAGCTCCCTCCGGGCAGGGGGTCGGGATGAGCAGTTCTTC. Amino acid sequence: CASSSLRAGGRDEQFF.

The V and J genes are TRBV4-2 and TRBJ2-1; D unclear. From germline, CDR1 is LGHNA and CDR2 YNFKEQ. The V gene lost 5 bases and the J gene lost 5 bases, with 10 bases spanning the gap. The CDR3 loop spans 13 amino acids. Here the CDR3 reads CASSSAPNNEQFF. The CDR3, as DNA: TGTGCCAGCAGCTCCGCCCCCAACAATGAGCAGTTCTTC.

This chain joins TRBV28 and TRBJ1-2, with D hard to call. This CDR3 has 14 residues. Germline V gene data show CDR1 as MDHEN and CDR2 as SYDVKM. V lost 4 bases, J lost 4 bases, and 13 bases lay in between. CDR3 DNA sequence: TGTGCCAGCAGTTCCCTACCTGATACCTATGGCTACACCTTC. Protein product: CASSSLPDTYGYTF.

The chain couples TRBV7-3 to TRBJ2-1; 9 bases are shared with TRBD2. CDR3 size: 17 residues. V gave up 5 bases and J gave up 5 bases; unmatched junction bases: 13. Germline loops: CDR1 SGHTA, CDR2 FQGTGA. CDR3 sequence reads: CASSQGVAGAIDNEQFF. The CDR3 DNA is TGTGCCAGCAGCCAGGGGGTAGCGGGAGCAATAGACAATGAGCAGTTCTTC.

V is TRBV10-3 and J is TRBJ2-5, with 7 bases lining up with TRBD2. V lost 11 bases and J lost 2; bases outside the gene matches: 2. Germline V gene lookup returns CDR1 ENHRY and CDR2 SYGVKD. The CDR3 runs 11 residues. CDR3 sequence reads: CASGLQETQYF. The CDR3 DNA is TGTGCCTCGGGACTACAAGAGACCCAGTACTTC.

This chain uses TRBV5-1 with TRBJ2-7, with D maybe TRBD1 (5 bases). Between the trimmed V and J ends, which lost 2 bases and 3 bases, there was a span of 12 bases. Germline loops: CDR1 SGHRS, CDR2 YFSETQ. This CDR3 has 14 amino acids. CDR3: CASSLKGPVYEQYF. The DNA for the CDR3 is TGCGCCAGCAGCTTAAAGGGGCCGGTCTACGAGCAGTACTTC.